This entry is about one T cell receptor (beta chain). This clonotype was seen repeatedly, ten times or more. The clone's antigen remains unknown. Base qualities are not provided; no much larger clone lies one nucleotide away. These data come from a study of T cells in Graves' hyperthyroidism and ophthalmopathy (dated by TCRdb to between 2019 and 2020). Concerning the study at large: Peripheral blood samples were taken at the time of initial diagnosis, prior to any treatment. TCR V-J signatures able to tell the groups apart were searched for in a discovery cohort of 100 or so patients, of whom 40 to 45 had Graves' ophthalmopathy and roughly 59 had stable Graves' hyperthyroidism. The paper describes TCR Vbeta CDR3 sequencing of 120 to 150 peripheral blood samples, made up of 43 ophthalmopathy patients, 70 to 75 hyperthyroidism patients and 17 progressor patients. In addition, the study compared T-cell repertoires in thyroid tissue and in blood from roughly six Graves' hyperthyroidism patients. An independent validation cohort of around 19 hyperthyroidism patients and some 15 patients who later progressed to ophthalmopathy tested prospective prediction of ophthalmopathy. For training and testing, the 100 patients in the discovery cohort were randomly divided in a 7:3 ratio. Following sampling, methimazole starting at 30 mg daily was given to hyperthyroidism patients, and high-dose intravenous methylprednisolone was given to ophthalmopathy patients.

Results and caveats for the whole study, not just this receptor: Blood samples also contained most of the expanded thyroid clonotypes (frequency above 0.001), which suggests that blood repertoires may reflect thyroid immune responses. Sample size was not statistically predetermined, and blinding of investigators to group allocation was not performed. A model built on a 13 V-J signature distinguished ophthalmopathy from stable hyperthyroidism, reaching about 88% sensitivity and around 81% specificity in cross-validation and 80%/75% in testing. In validation, the model predicted progression to ophthalmopathy a median of about 6.5 months before onset, with about 70% sensitivity and about 72% specificity.

Ophthalmopathy patients had moderately to severely active disease, with a Clinical Activity Score of 3 or more, a NOSPECS grade of 4 or more, and a disease duration of less than 3 months. Patients with uncontrolled infections, other autoimmune diseases, pregnancy or lactation were excluded. Diagnoses were established on the basis of clinical symptoms, serum thyroxine and TRAb, thyroid ultrasound, and orbital computed tomography. PBMCs were separated from 10 ml of fresh peripheral blood using Ficoll-Paque density gradient centrifugation. Trizol reagent was used to extract total RNA, and RNA quality was then checked on an Agilent 2100 Bioanalyzer. TCR beta CDR3 regions were amplified from RNA transcripts. The TCR CDR3 was subjected to a first round of RT-PCR using the HTBI primer set and the Qiagen OneStep RT-PCR kit. The libraries were constructed in a second round of multiplex PCR and then size-selected and purified. The libraries were sequenced on an Illumina HiSeq2000 using paired-end 100 bp reads. In the authors' own workflow: SOAPnuke was used to process the raw data, removing reads that contained adapters or uncalled bases, had a mean Phred below 15, or lacked an exact match to the constant primer or identifier. High-quality paired reads were merged using COPE v1.2.5, and each unique nucleotide sequence was defined as a clonotype. Clonotypes were aligned to IMGT TRBV, TRBD and TRBJ reference segments using MiTCR v1.1. Only V-J combinations with frequency above 0.0001, covering approximately 99% of repertoires, were analysed. The TCS score was defined as F50 (clonal expansion) divided by E x V (chaos), with BLOSUM62-based TCRdist calculated between CDR3 peptides within each V-J. Welch's t-statistics and random forest reduced roughly 500 V-J features to roughly 13, which were used in a naive Bayes classifier (R e1071). TCRdb applied fastp at Q25 and MiXCR to the public reads, then kept only in-frame beta chains. Entries that share a CDR3 protein sequence are merged under the most common genes and DNA. The authors' filters were not applied to this entry. Here the sample has around 600,000 distinct CDR3 sequences; more than 15% occur a single time. More than 3% of the sample is taken by the ten largest.

V and J are trimmed by 5 bases and 7 bases, and the gene matches miss 4 bases of the junction. Spanning cysteine to phenylalanine, the CDR3 consists of 12 amino acids. CDR3 DNA is the only sequence kept; it has 36 bases, read in frame from the first base. The sample comprised blood. The rearrangement combines TRBV12-3 or TRBV12-4 with TRBJ1-2; 7 nucleotides in the junction match TRBD1. The TCR sequence derives from a woman between 40 and 50 years old with Graves' ophthalmopathy. The sequenced DNA: TGTGCCAGCAGTATCGACAGGGCTGGCTACACCTTC. Protein translation: CASSIDRAGYTF.